The 13 T cell receptor beta chains below were found in one sample sequenced in a study of blood T cell repertoires in COVID-19. Only in-frame clones appear in the TCRdb table, and some are missing; sequencing was by immunoSEQ multiplex PCR. Seen here are nearly 350,000 clones, about 88% observed once, and the top ten hold roughly 6.6%. The specimen was peripheral blood. These receptors originate from a woman in her 70s with COVID-19, enrolled during active disease.

The chain couples TRBV27 to TRBJ1-1; perhaps TRBD1 as D (5 bases). The V and J ends lost 5 bases and 2 bases respectively, with 21 bases between them. Per germline, CDR1 MNHEY and CDR2 SMNVEV (reference sequence). This CDR3 spans 17 amino acids. The chain's CDR3 is CASSLIRDPGGNTEAFF. The CDR3 nucleotides are TGTGCCAGCAGTCTTATTCGAGACCCGGGGGGAAACACTGAAGCTTTCTTT.

This rearrangement joins TRBV10-2 to TRBJ1-1, with 8 nucleotides matching TRBD1. The ends lost 8 bases at V and 6 bases at J; junction bases unmatched: 11. There are 14 residues in the CDR3. Germline V CDR1 and CDR2: WSHSY, SAAADI. The CDR3 protein is CASHLTGVRAEAFF. CDR3 DNA: TGCGCCAGCCACCTGACAGGGGTTAGGGCTGAAGCTTTCTTT.

This chain joins TRBV27 and TRBJ1-4; 8 bases match TRBD1. V shed 9 bases, J shed 7 bases, and the junction held 4 bases outside the gene matches. Germline assignment: CDR1 MNHEY and CDR2 SMNVEV (reference sequence). CDR3 length: 12 residues. In DNA form, the CDR3 reads TGTGCCAGTGGACAGGGCGTTGAAAAACTGTTTTTT. Encoded protein: CASGQGVEKLFF.

V usage is TRBV13 and J usage is TRBJ1-1; TRBD1 agrees at 9 bases. The V gene end was trimmed by 0 bases and the J gene end by 10 bases; junction bases not matched to a gene: 12. CDR1 and CDR2 (germline): PRHDT, FYEKMQ (reference sequence). The CDR3 sequence is 16 residues long. CDR3 sequence: CASSLGLRDRVIGAFF. The CDR3 DNA reads TGTGCCAGCAGCTTAGGCCTAAGGGACAGGGTGATAGGAGCTTTCTTT.

The rearrangement links TRBV19 to TRBJ1-2; TRBD1 is a possible D gene (6 bases). Trimming took 3 bases from V and 4 from J, leaving 9 bases between them. Per germline, CDR1 LNHDA and CDR2 SQIVND (reference sequence). This CDR3 comprises 13 residues. CDR3 coding DNA: TGTGCCAGTAGTATTGACAGGATCTATGGCTACACCTTC. It encodes CASSIDRIYGYTF. Full variable domain (missing parts from reference TRBV19 and TRBJ1-2): DGGITQSPKYLFRKEGQNVTLSCEQNLNHDAMYWYRQDPGQGLRLIYYSQIVNDFQKGDIAEGYSVSREKKESFPLTVTSAQKNPTAFYLCASSIDRIYGYTFGSGTRLTVV.

This chain connects TRBV4-2 to TRBJ1-3; D gene unclear. The CDR3 spans 16 residues. V lost 0 bases to trimming and J lost 0 bases, with 9 bases between them. Germline CDR1 LGHNA, CDR2 YNFKEQ. The CDR3 nucleotides are TGTGCCAGCAGCCAAGATTTGTTGAGCTCTGGAAACACCATATATTTT. This translates into CASSQDLLSSGNTIYF.

This chain's CDR3 is CASSLEGLWADYNSPLHF. The CDR3 DNA sequence: TGTGCCAGCAGCTTAGAGGGGCTTTGGGCAGACTATAATTCACCCCTCCACTTT. J is TRBJ1-6 and V is TRBV7-2; D might be TRBD1 (5 bases). Trimming stripped 1 base from V and 3 bases from J, with 16 bases between. From germline, CDR1 is SGHTA and CDR2 FQGNSA. The CDR3 runs 18 residues.

The V and J genes are TRBV5-1 and TRBJ2-1; 7 bases agree with TRBD2. Germline assignment: CDR1 SGHRS and CDR2 YFSETQ. The CDR3 spans 16 residues. V lost 7 bases to trimming and J lost 0 bases; unmatched junction nucleotides: 10. Here the CDR3 DNA reads TGCGCCAGCGAACCCATAGCGGGTCGCTCCTACAATGAGCAGTTCTTC. The encoded protein is CASEPIAGRSYNEQFF.

V is TRBV6-4 and J is TRBJ1-1; TRBD1 matches 10 bases. Germline V gene data show CDR1 as MRHNA and CDR2 as SNTAGT. Trimming cost V 0 bases and J 5 bases; bases outside gene matches: 3. CDR3 length: 15 residues. Here the CDR3 DNA reads TGTGCCAGCAGTGACTCGGACAGGGGGAAGACTGAAGCTTTCTTT. Amino acid sequence: CASSDSDRGKTEAFF.

V gene TRBV19 combines with J gene TRBJ1-1, with 7 bases that match TRBD1. V gave up 6 bases and J gave up 5 bases; unmatched junction bases: 6. This CDR3 has 13 amino acids. CDR1 LNHDA and CDR2 SQIVND come from the germline V gene (reference sequence). Here the CDR3 DNA reads TGTGCCAGTAGCACAGGGGCTAGGACTGAAGCTTTCTTT. This sequence encodes CASSTGARTEAFF.

The chain uses TRBV9 and TRBJ2-3; 10 positions match TRBD2. The CDR3 has 15 residues. The junction had 4 bases not matched to a gene; V was cut back by 2 bases and J by 4 bases. Germline assignment: CDR1 SGDLS and CDR2 YYNGEE. Here the CDR3 DNA reads TGTGCCAGCAGCGTTAGCGGGGGGAAGGCAGATACGCAGTATTTT. Translated: CASSVSGGKADTQYF.

This sequence joins TRBV19 and TRBJ2-7, with D hard to call. CDR3 size: 15 residues. Deletions cut 4 bases from V and 0 bases from J, with 13 bases between. The germline gives CDR1 LNHDA, CDR2 SQIVND (reference sequence). This CDR3 is CASSTTWSPSYEQYF. The CDR3 coding sequence is TGTGCCAGTAGTACCACATGGTCCCCCTCCTACGAGCAGTACTTC.

The rearrangement uses TRBV28 and TRBJ2-3; maybe TRBD1 (5 bases). Between the trimmed V and J ends, which lost 7 bases and 9 bases, there was a span of 14 bases. The CDR3 runs 12 residues. Germline values: CDR1 MDHEN, CDR2 SYDVKM. The CDR3 spells CASTTDISTQYF. CDR3 bases: TGTGCCAGCACCACGGACATCTCAACGCAGTATTTT.